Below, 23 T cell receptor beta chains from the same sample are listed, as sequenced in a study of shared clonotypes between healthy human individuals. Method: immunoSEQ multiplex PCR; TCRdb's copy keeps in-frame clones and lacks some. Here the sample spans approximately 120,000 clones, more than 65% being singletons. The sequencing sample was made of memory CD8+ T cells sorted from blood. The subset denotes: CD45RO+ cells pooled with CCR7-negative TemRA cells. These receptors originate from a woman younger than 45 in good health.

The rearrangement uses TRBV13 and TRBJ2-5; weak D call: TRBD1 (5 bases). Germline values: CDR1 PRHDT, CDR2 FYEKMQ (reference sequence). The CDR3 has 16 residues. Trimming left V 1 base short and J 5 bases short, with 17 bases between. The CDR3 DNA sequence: TGTGCCAGCAGCTTAGAGGGGCAGATCGGAACGGAGACCCAGTACTTC. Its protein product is CASSLEGQIGTETQYF. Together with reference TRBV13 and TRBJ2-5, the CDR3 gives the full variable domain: AAGVIQSPRHLIKEKRETATLKCYPIPRHDTVYWYQQGPGQDPQFLISFYEKMQSDKGSIPDRFSAQQFSDYHSELNMSSLELGDSALYFCASSLEGQIGTETQYFGPGTRLLVL.

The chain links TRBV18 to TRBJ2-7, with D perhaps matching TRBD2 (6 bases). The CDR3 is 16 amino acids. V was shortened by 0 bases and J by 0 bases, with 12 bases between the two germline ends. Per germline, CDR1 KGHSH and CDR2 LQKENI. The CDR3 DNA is TGTGCCAGCTCACCACCGGCGGGGCCGCGCTCCTACGAGCAGTACTTC. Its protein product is CASSPPAGPRSYEQYF.

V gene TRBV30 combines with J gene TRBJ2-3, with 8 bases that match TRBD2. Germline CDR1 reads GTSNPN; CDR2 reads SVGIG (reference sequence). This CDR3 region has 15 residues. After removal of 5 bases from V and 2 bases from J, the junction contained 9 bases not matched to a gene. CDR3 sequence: CAWDTIAGSTDTQYF. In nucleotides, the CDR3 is TGTGCCTGGGATACTATAGCGGGGTCCACAGATACGCAGTATTTT.

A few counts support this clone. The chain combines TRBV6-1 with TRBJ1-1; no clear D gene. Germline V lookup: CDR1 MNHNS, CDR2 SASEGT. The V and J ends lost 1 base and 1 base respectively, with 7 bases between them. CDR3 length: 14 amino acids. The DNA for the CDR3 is TGTGCCAGCAGTGAAGGCATGGAGAACACTGAAGCTTTCTTT. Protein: CASSEGMENTEAFF.

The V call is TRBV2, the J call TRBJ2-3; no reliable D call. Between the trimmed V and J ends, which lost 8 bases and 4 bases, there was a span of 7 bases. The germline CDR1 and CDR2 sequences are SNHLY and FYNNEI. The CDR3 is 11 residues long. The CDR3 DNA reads TGTGCCAGCTTCCTGGCAGATACGCAGTATTTT. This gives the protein CASFLADTQYF.

CDR3 amino acids: CASSSGGTANTEAFF. The CDR3 DNA sequence: TGTGCCAGCAGTTCAGGGGGGACAGCGAACACTGAAGCTTTCTTT. The chain links TRBV28 to TRBJ1-1; 7 bases map to TRBD1. J lost 1 base, V lost 4 bases, and 6 bases had no gene match. Germline V gives CDR1 MDHEN, CDR2 SYDVKM. This CDR3 has 15 amino acids.

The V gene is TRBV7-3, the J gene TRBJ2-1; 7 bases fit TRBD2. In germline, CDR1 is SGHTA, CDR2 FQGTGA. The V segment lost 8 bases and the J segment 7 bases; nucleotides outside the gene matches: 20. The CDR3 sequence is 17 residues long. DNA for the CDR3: TGTGCCAGCCCCTCTATCGGGGCTGGCGGGAGTTGTAATGAGCAGTTCTTC. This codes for CASPSIGAGGSCNEQFF.

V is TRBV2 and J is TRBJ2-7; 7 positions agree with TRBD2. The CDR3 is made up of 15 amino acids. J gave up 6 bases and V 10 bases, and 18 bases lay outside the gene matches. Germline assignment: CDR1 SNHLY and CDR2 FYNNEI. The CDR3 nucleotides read TGTGCCACCTTTATTTGGGAGGGGAACTACATCGAGCAGTACTTC. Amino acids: CATFIWEGNYIEQYF.

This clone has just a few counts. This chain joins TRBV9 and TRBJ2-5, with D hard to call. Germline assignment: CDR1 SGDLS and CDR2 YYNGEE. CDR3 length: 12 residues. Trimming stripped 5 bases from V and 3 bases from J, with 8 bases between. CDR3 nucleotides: TGTGCCAGCAGTGGGTCTGAAGAGACCCAGTACTTC. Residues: CASSGSEETQYF.

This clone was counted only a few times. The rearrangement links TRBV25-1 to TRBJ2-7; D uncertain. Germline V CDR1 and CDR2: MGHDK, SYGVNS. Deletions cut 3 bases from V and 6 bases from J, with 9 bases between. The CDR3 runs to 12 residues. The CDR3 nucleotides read TGTGCCAGCAGTGAGAAATCCGGCGAGCAGTACTTC. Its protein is CASSEKSGEQYF.

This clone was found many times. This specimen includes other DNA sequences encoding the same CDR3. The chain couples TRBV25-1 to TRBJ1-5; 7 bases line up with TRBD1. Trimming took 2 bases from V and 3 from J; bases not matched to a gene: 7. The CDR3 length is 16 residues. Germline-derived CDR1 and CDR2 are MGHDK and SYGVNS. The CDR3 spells CASSEPGQVNNQPQHF. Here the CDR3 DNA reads TGTGCCAGCAGTGAACCAGGACAGGTCAACAATCAGCCCCAGCATTTT.

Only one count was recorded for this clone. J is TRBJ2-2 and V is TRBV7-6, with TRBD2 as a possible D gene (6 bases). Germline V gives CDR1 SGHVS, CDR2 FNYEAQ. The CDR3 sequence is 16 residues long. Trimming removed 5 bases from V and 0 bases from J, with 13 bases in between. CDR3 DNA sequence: TGTGCCAGCAGCCAACAAGCGGGTACGAACACCGGGGAGCTGTTTTTT. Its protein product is CASSQQAGTNTGELFF. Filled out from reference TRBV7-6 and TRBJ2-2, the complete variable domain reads GAGVSQSPRYKVTKRGQDVALRCDPISGHVSLYWYRQALGQGPEFLTYFNYEAQQDKSGLPNDRFSAERPEGSISTLTIQRTEQRDSAMYRCASSQQAGTNTGELFFGEGSRLTVL.

In DNA form, the CDR3 reads TGTGCCAGCTCACCACGGACTGCGATTCAGAACTATGGCTACACCTTC. Residues: CASSPRTAIQNYGYTF. This rearrangement joins TRBV18 to TRBJ1-2; no reliable D call. CDR1 is KGHSH and CDR2 is LQKENI in the germline V gene. Trimming removed 1 base from V and 2 bases from J, with 14 bases in between. The CDR3 spans 16 residues.

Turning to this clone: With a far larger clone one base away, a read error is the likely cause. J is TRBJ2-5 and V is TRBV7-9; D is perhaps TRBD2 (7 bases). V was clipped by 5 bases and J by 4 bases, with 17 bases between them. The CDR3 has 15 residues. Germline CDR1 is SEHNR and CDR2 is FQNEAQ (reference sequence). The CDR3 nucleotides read TGTGCCAGCAGCCCAGGGGAGGGAGATGTAGAGACCCAGTACTTC. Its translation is CASSPGEGDVETQYF.

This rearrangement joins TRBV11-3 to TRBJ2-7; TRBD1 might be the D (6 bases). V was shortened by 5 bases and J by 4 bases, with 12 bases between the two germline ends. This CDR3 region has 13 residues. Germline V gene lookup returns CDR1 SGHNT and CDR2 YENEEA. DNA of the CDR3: TGTGCCAGCAGCAACCAGGGGTCGTACGAGCAGTACTTC. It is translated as CASSNQGSYEQYF.

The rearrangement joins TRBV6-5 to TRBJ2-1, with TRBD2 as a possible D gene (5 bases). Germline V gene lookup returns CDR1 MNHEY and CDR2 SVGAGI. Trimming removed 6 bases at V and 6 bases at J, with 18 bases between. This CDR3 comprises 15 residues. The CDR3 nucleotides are TGTGCCAGCAGCCGCTATGCCCTCGCGGGCAATGAGCAGTTCTTC. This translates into CASSRYALAGNEQFF.

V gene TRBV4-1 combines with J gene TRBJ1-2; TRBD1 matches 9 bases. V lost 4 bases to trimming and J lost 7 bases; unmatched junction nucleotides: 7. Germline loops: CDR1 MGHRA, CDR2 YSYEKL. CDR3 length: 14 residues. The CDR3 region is CASSRRQGGSGYTF. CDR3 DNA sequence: TGCGCCAGCAGCCGACGACAGGGGGGCAGTGGCTACACCTTC.

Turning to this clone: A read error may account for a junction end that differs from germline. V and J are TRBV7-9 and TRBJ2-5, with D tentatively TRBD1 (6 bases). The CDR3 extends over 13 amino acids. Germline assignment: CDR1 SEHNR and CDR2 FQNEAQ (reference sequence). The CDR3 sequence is CASSLGPRDIPDF. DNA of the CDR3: TGTGCCAGCAGCCTTGGTCCCCGGGACATTCCGGACTTC.

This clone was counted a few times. The CDR3: CASSTHQGSNAFF. The CDR3 bases are TGTGCCAGCAGTACCCACCAGGGATCGAATGCTTTCTTT. The gene calls are TRBV14 and TRBJ1-1; perhaps TRBD1 as D (5 bases). The CDR3 contains 13 residues. Germline CDR1 SGHDN, CDR2 FVKESK. Trimming removed 6 bases at V and 11 bases at J, with 19 bases between.

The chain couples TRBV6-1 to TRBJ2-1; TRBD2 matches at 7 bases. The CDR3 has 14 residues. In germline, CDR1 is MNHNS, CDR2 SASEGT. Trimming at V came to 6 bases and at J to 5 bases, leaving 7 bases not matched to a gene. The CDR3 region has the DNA TGTGCCAGCAGCCGGGAGGTAGAGGACAATGAGCAGTTCTTC. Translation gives CASSREVEDNEQFF.

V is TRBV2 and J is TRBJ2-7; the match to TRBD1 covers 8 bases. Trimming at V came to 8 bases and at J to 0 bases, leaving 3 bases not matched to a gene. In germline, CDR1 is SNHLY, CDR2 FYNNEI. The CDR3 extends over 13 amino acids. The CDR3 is CASRDRSSYEQYF. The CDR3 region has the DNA TGTGCCAGCCGGGACAGGAGCTCCTACGAGCAGTACTTC.

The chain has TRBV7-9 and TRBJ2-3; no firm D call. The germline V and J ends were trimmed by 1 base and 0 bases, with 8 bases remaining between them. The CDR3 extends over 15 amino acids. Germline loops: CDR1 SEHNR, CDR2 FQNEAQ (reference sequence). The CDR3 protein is CASSLEWVSTDTQYF. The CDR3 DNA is TGTGCCAGCAGCTTAGAGTGGGTTAGCACAGATACGCAGTATTTT.

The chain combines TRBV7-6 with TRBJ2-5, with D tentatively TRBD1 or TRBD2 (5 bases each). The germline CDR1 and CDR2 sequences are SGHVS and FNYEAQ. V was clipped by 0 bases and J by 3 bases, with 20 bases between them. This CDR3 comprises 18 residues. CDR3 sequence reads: CASSLALGDRWDEETQYF. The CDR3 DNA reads TGTGCCAGCAGCTTAGCGCTCGGGGACCGCTGGGACGAAGAGACCCAGTACTTC.